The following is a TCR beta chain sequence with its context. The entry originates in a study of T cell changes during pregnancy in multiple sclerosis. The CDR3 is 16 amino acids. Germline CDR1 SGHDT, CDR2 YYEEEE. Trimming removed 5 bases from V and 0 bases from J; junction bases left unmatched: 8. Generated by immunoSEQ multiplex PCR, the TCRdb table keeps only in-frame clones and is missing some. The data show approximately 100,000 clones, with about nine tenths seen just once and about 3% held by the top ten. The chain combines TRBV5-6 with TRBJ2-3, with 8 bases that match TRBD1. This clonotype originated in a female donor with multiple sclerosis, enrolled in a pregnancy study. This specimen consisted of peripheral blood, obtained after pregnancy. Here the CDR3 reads CASSLNRGLSTDTQYF. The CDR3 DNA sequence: TGTGCCAGCAGTCTGAACAGGGGGTTAAGCACAGATACGCAGTATTTT.